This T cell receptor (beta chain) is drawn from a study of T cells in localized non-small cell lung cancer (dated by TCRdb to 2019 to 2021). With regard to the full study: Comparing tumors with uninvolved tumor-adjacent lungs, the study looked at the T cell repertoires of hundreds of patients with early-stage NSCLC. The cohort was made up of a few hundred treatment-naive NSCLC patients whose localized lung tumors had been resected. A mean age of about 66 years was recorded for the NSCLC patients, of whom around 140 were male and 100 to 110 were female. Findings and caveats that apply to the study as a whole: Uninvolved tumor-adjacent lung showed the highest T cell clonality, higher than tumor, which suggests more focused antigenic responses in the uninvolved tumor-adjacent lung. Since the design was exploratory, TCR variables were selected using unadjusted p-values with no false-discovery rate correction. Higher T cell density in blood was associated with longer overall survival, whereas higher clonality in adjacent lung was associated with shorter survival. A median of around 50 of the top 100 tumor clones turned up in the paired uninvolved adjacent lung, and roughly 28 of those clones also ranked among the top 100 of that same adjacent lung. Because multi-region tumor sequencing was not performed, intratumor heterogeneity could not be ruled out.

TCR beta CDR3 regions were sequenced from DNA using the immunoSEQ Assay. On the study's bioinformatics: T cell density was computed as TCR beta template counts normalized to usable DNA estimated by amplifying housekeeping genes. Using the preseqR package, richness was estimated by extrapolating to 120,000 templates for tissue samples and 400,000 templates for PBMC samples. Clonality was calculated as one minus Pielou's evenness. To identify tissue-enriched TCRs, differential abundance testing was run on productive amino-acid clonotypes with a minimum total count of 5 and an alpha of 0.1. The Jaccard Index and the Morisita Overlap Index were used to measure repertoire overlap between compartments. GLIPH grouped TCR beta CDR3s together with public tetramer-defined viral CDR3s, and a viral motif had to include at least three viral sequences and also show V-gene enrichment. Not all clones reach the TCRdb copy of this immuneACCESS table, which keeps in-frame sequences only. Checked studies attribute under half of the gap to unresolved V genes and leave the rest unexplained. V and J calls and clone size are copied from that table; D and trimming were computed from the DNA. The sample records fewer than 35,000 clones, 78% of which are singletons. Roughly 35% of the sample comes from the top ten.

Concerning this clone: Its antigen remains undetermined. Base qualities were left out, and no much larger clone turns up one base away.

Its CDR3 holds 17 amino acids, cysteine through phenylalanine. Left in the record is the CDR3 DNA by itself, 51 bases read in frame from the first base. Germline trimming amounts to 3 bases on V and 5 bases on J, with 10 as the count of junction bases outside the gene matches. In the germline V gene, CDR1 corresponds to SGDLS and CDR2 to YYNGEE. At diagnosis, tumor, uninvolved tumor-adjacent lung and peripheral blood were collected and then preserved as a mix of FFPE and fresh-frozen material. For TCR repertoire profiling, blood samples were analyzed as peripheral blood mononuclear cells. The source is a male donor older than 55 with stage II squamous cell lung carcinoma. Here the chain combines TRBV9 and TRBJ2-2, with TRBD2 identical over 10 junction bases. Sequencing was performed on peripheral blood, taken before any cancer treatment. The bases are TGTGCCAGCAGCGCCCGGCCGGGACTAGCGCAAACCGGGGAGCTGTTTTTT. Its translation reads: CASSARPGLAQTGELFF.